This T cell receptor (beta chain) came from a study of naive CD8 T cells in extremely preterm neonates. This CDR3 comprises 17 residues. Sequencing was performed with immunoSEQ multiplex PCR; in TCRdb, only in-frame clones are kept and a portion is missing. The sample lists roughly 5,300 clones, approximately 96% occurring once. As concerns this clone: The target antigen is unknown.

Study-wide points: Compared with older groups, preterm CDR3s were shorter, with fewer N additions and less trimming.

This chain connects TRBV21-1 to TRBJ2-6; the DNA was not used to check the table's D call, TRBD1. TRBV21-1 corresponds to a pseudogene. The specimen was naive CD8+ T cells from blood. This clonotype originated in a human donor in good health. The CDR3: CASSRRDRVFGANVLTF. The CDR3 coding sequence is TGTGCCAGCAGCCGTAGGGACAGGGTTTTCGGGGCCAACGTCCTGACTTTC.